This TCR beta chain was sequenced for a study of T-cell reconstitution after alpha-beta-depleted transplantation in children. Study results and caveats: The study traced high day-60 TCRbeta diversity in some patients to surviving recipient T cells and thymic progenitors. One year after transplant, T-cell counts and diversity came mostly from newly produced T cells.

This clonotype was detected many times. Its antigen is not known. Preparation of the TCRbeta library used unique molecular identifiers. TCRdb re-derived calls from the PCR reads in MiXCR, one entry per CDR3 protein. This table has over 200,000 distinct CDR3 sequences, about a sixth appearing once. V gave up 2 bases and J gave up 2 bases, with 13 bases separating them. Looked up from germline, CDR1 is MNHEY and CDR2 is SVGAGI. CDR3 size: 16 residues. This TCR came from a male patient aged 2-10 years who had a stem cell transplant for acute lymphoblastic leukemia, so the T cells may come from the graft donor. Sequences were derived from PBMCs, mostly from graft donor cells, sampled 360 days after TCRalphabeta/CD19-depleted stem cell transplant. This chain uses TRBV6-5 with TRBJ2-1; D might be TRBD1 (6 bases). The CDR3 region has the DNA TGTGCCAGCAGTTACGGGGGCTTAGGGGCCTACAATGAGCAGTTCTTC. Amino acids: CASSYGGLGAYNEQFF.